A single sample gave rise to the 5 T cell receptor beta chains below, sequenced in a study of cytomegalovirus exposure and HLA in healthy donors. Using immunoSEQ multiplex PCR, the repertoire was profiled, and TCRdb retains in-frame clones only, with some absent. The profile covers roughly 200,000 clones, with around nine tenths appearing a single time and about 7.7% taken by the ten largest. The sequencing sample was made of PBMCs. These TCRs come from a man aged 25-40 years in good health and CMV-seropositive.

The count of this clone is one. The chain combines TRBV27 with TRBJ1-1; unclear D gene. The CDR3 spans 14 residues. Deletions cut 2 bases from V and 1 base from J, with 8 bases between. Germline values: CDR1 MNHEY, CDR2 SMNVEV (reference sequence). CDR3 region: CASSLGRENTEAFF. The CDR3 region has the DNA TGTGCCAGCAGTTTAGGTCGGGAGAACACTGAAGCTTTCTTT.

This sequence joins TRBV7-2 and TRBJ2-1; D tentatively reads TRBD1 or TRBD2 (5 bases each). In germline, CDR1 is SGHTA, CDR2 FQGNSA. The CDR3 is 17 residues long. Deletions cut 1 base from V and 7 bases from J, with 20 bases between. CDR3 sequence reads: CASSLVNWDQTTNEQFF. CDR3 nucleotides: TGTGCCAGCAGCTTAGTAAATTGGGACCAGACTACAAATGAGCAGTTCTTC.

The chain is built from TRBV29-1 and TRBJ2-7; a possible D gene is TRBD1 (6 bases). This CDR3 contains 12 residues. The V end was cut by 4 bases, the J end by 4 bases, with 11 bases between. CDR1 and CDR2 (germline): SQVTM, ANQGSEA. CDR3 residues: CSVGLRGYEQYF. DNA of the CDR3: TGCAGCGTTGGTCTGAGGGGGTACGAGCAGTACTTC.

This sequence joins TRBV7-8 and TRBJ2-2; D is unresolved. The CDR3 has 12 amino acids. Trimming left V 3 bases short and J 5 bases short, with 4 bases between. CDR1 and CDR2 from the germline V gene are SGHVS and FQNEAQ. CDR3 sequence: CASSFTTGELFF. The CDR3 nucleotides read TGTGCCAGCAGCTTCACAACCGGGGAGCTGTTTTTT.

The rearrangement joins TRBV28 to TRBJ2-3; D call uncertain. V was trimmed by 5 bases and J by 8 bases, leaving 11 bases between them. Germline values: CDR1 MDHEN, CDR2 SYDVKM. This CDR3 spans 12 amino acids. The CDR3: CASSPSVGTQYF. DNA of the CDR3: TGTGCCAGCAGTCCGTCAGTGGGTACGCAGTATTTT.